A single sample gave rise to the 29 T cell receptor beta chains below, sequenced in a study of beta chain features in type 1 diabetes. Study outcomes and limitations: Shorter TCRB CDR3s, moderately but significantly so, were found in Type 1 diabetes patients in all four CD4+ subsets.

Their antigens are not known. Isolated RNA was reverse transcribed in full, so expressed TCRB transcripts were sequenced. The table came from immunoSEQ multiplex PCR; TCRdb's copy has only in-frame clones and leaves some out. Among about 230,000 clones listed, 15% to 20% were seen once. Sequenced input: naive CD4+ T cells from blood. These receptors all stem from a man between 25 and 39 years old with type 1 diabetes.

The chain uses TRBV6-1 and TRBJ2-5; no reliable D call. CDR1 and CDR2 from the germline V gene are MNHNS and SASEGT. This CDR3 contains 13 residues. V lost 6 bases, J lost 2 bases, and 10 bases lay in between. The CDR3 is CASRRTAQETQYF. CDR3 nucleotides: TGTGCCAGCAGGCGGACGGCACAAGAGACCCAGTACTTC.

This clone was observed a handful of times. The CDR3 DNA is TGTGCCAGCAGTTTGGATCTACGGAAGCAGTACTTC. This codes for CASSLDLRKQYF. The gene calls are TRBV28 and TRBJ2-7; D is unresolved. The CDR3 totals 12 residues. V lost 3 bases, J lost 8 bases, and 11 bases lay in between. Germline CDR1 reads MDHEN; CDR2 reads SYDVKM.

The chain's CDR3 is CASRDSNYGYTF. Here the CDR3 DNA reads TGTGCCAGCAGGGACAGTAACTATGGCTACACCTTC. J is TRBJ1-2 and V is TRBV28, with a possible D match to TRBD1 (6 bases). The CDR3 runs to 12 residues. With 6 bases removed from V and 1 base from J, the gap between germline ends came to 6 bases. Germline-derived CDR1 and CDR2 are MDHEN and SYDVKM.

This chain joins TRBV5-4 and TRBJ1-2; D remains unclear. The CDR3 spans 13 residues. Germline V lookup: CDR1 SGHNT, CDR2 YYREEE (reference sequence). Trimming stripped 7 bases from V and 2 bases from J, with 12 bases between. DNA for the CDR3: TGTGCCAGCCACAAAGAGGACAACTATGGCTACACCTTC. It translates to CASHKEDNYGYTF.

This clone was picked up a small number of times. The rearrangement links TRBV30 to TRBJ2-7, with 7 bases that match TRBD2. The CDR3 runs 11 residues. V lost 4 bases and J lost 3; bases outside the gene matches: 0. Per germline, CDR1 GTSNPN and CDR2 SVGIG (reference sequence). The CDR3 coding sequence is TGTGCCTGGACTAGCGGCTACGAGCAGTACTTC. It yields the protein CAWTSGYEQYF.

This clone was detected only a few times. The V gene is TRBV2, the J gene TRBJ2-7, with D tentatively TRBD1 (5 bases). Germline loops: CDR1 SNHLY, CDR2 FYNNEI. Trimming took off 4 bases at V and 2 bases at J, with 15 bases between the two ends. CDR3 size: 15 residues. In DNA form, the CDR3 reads TGTGCCAGCAGTGGCAGACAGACTTTCCCCTACGAGCAGTACTTC. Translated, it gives CASSGRQTFPYEQYF.

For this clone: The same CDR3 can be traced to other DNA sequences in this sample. The CDR3 DNA reads as TGTGCCAGCAGCCTTCGAGAGACCCAGTACTTC. Translating gives CASSLRETQYF. The chain uses TRBV5-4 and TRBJ2-5; D is undetermined. CDR1 is SGHNT and CDR2 is YYREEE in the germline V gene (reference sequence). V shed 4 bases and J shed 4 bases, with 5 bases lying between them. CDR3 length: 11 amino acids.

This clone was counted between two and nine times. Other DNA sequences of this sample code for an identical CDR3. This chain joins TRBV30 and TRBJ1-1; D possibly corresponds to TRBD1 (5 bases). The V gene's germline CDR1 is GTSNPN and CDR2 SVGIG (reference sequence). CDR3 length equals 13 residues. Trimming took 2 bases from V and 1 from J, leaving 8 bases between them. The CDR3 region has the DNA TGTGCCTGGAGTAAGCAGGGGAACACTGAAGCTTTCTTT. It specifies CAWSKQGNTEAFF.

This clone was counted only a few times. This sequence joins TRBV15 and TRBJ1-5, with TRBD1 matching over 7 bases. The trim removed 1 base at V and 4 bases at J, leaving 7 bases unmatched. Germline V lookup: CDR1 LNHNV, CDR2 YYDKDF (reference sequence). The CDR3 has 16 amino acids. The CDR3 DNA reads TGTGCCACCAGCAGAGTAATGACAGGGAGGAATCAGCCCCAGCATTTT. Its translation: CATSRVMTGRNQPQHF.

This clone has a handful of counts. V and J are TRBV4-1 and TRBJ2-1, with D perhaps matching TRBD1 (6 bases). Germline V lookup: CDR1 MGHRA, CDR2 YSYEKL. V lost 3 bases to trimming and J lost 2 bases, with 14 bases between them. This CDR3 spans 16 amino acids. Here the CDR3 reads CASSQPGHNAYNEQFF. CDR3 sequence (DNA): TGCGCCAGCAGCCAGCCGGGACACAATGCCTACAATGAGCAGTTCTTC.

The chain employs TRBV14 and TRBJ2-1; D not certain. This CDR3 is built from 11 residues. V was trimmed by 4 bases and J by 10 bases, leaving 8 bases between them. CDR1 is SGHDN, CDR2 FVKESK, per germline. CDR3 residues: CASSPSREQFF. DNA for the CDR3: TGTGCCAGCAGCCCGAGCCGGGAGCAGTTCTTC. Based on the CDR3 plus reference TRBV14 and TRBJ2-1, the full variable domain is EAGVTQFPSHSVIEKGQTVTLRCDPISGHDNLYWYRRVMGKEIKFLLHFVKESKQDESGMPNNRFLAERTGGTYSTLKVQPAELEDSGVYFCASSPSREQFFGPGTRLTVL.

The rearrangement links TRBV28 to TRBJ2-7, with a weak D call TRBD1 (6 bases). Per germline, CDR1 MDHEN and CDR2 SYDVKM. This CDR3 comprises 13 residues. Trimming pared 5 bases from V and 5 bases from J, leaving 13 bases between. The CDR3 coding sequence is TGTGCCAGCAGTCTACGACGACAGGACGAGCAGTACTTC. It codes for CASSLRRQDEQYF.

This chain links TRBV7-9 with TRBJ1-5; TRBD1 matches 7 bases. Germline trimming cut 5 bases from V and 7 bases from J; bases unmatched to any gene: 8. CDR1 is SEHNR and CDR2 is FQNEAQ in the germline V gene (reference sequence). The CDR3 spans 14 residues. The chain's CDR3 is CASSPTGPRQPQHF. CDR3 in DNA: TGTGCCAGCAGCCCGACAGGGCCAAGGCAGCCCCAGCATTTT.

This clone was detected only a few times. Here the CDR3 reads CASNTGNTEAFF. The DNA of the CDR3 is TGTGCCAGTAACACTGGAAACACTGAAGCTTTCTTT. The V gene is TRBV19, the J gene TRBJ1-1; D call uncertain. Per germline, CDR1 LNHDA and CDR2 SQIVND (reference sequence). The CDR3 is 12 residues long. V was shortened by 7 bases and J by 2 bases, with 8 bases between the two germline ends.

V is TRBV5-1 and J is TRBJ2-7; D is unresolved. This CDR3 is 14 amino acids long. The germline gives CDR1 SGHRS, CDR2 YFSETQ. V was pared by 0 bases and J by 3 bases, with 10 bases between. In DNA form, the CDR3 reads TGCGCCAGCAGCTTGGAGTTACAGTACTACGAGCAGTACTTC. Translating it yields CASSLELQYYEQYF.

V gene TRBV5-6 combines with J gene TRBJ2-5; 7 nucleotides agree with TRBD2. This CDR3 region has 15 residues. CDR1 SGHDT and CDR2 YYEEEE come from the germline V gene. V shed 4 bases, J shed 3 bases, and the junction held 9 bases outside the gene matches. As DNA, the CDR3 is TGTGCCAGCAGCCCGTTGGGCGGGAGCAAAGAGACCCAGTACTTC. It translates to CASSPLGGSKETQYF.

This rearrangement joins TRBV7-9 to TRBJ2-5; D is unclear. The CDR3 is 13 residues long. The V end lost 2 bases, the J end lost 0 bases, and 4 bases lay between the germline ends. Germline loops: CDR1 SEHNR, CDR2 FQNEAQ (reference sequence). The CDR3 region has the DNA TGTGCCAGCAGCTTAAGTAACCAAGAGACCCAGTACTTC. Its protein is CASSLSNQETQYF.

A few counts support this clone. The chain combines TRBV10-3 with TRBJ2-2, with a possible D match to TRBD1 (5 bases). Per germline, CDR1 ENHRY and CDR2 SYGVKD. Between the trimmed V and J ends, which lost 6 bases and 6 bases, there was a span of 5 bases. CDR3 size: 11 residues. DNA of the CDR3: TGTGCCATCAGGGGGCCCGGGGAGCTGTTTTTT. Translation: CAIRGPGELFF.

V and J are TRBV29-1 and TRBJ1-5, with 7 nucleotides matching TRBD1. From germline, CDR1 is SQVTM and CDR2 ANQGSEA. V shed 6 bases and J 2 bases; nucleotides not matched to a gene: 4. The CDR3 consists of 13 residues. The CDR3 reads CSVVTGGNQPQHF. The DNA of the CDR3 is TGCAGCGTGGTAACAGGGGGCAATCAGCCCCAGCATTTT.

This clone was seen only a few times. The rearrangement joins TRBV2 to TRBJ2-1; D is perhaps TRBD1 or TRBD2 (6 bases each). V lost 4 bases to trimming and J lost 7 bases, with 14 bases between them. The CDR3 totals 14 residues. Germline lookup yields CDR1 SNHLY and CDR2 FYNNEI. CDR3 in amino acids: CASSVSGGGNEQFF. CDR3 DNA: TGTGCCAGCAGTGTCAGCGGAGGGGGAAATGAGCAGTTCTTC.

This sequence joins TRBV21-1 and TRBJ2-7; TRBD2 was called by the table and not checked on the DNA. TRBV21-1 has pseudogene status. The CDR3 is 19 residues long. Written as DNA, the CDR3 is TGTGCCAGCAGCAAAGCTGGAGTGACTAGTCTGGAGGTCTCTTACGAGCAGTACTTC. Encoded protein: CASSKAGVTSLEVSYEQYF.

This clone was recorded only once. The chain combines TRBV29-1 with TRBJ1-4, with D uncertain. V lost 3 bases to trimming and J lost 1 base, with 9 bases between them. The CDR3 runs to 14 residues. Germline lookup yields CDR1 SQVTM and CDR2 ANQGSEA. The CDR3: CSVDGELTNEKLFF. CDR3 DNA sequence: TGCAGCGTTGATGGGGAGTTAACTAATGAAAAACTGTTTTTT.

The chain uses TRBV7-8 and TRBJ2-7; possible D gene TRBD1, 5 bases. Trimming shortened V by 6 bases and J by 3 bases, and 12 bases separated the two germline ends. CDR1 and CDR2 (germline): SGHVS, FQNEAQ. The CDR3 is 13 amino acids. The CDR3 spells CASSLTDYYEQYF. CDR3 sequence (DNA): TGTGCCAGCAGTTTGACAGATTACTACGAGCAGTACTTC.

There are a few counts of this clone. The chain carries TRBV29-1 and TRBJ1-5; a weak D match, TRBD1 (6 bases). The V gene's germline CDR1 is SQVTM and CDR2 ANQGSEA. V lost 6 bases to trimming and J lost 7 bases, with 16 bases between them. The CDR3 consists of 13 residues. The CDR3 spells CSVQGGGRQPQHF. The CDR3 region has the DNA TGCAGCGTCCAGGGCGGGGGCCGACAGCCCCAGCATTTT.

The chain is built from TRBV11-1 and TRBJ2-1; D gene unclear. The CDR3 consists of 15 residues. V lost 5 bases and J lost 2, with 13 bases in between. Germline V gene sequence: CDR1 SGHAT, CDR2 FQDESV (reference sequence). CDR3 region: CASSLITTAYNEQFF. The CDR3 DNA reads TGTGCCAGCAGCCTCATAACAACAGCCTACAATGAGCAGTTCTTC.

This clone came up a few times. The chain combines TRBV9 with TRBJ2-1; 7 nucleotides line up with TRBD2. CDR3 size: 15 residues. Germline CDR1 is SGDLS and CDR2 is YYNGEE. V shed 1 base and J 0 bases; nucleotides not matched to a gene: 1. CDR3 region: CASSVRGSSYNEQFF. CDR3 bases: TGTGCCAGCAGCGTACGCGGGAGCTCCTACAATGAGCAGTTCTTC.

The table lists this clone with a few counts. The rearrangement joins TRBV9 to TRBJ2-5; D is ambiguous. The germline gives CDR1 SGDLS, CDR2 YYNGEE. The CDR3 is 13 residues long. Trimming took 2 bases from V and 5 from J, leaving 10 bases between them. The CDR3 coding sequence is TGTGCCAGCAGCGTTAAAGACGGCGAGACCCAGTACTTC. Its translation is CASSVKDGETQYF.

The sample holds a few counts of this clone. The CDR3, as DNA: TGTGCCAGCAGCGTAGGACAGGTCCCTAACTATGGCTACACCTTC. It is translated as CASSVGQVPNYGYTF. V usage is TRBV9 and J usage is TRBJ1-2, with a weak D call TRBD1 (6 bases). This CDR3 spans 15 amino acids. Deletions cut 0 bases from V and 0 bases from J, with 9 bases between. Germline assignment: CDR1 SGDLS and CDR2 YYNGEE. Combining the CDR3 with reference TRBV9 and TRBJ1-2 gives the whole variable domain DSGVTQTPKHLITATGQRVTLRCSPRSGDLSVYWYQQSLDQGLQFLIQYYNGEERAKGNILERFSAQQFPDLHSELNLSSLELGDSALYFCASSVGQVPNYGYTFGSGTRLTVV.

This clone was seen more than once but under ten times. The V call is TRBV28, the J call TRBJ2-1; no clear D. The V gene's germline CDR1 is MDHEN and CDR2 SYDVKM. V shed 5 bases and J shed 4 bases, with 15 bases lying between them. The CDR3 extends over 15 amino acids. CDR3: CASSPRPKKYNEQFF. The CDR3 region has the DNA TGTGCCAGCAGTCCCCGCCCGAAAAAGTACAATGAGCAGTTCTTC.